The 6 T cell receptor beta chains below all came from one sample that was sequenced in a study of human T cells and chemical hapten exposure. Time point here: patch test 1, 2 weeks after DPC sensitization. The treatment is: therapeutic diphenylcyclopropenone sensitization with weekly scalp DPC. Via MiXCR, TCRdb re-called the RACE reads, giving one row per CDR3 protein. The sample lists more than 100,000 distinct CDR3 sequences, roughly an eighth seen once, with roughly 0.92% in the top ten. The source was whole blood, collected in connection with sensitization to the hapten diphenylcyclopropenone (DPC). These TCRs come from a man aged 18-30 years with alopecia areata. Some clones in this sample may be carry-over from other donors' samples.

This sequence joins TRBV6-5 and TRBJ1-1, with D hard to call. Germline V gene sequence: CDR1 MNHEY, CDR2 SVGAGI. Trimming removed 6 bases at V and 1 base at J, with 15 bases between. The CDR3 covers 15 residues. CDR3 sequence reads: CASRRKTPPNTEAFF. CDR3 nucleotide sequence: TGTGCCAGCAGGCGAAAGACACCTCCGAACACTGAAGCTTTCTTT.

This clonotype turned up a few times. The chain links TRBV10-3 to TRBJ2-3; TRBD2 aligns across 12 bases. Germline assignment: CDR1 ENHRY and CDR2 SYGVKD. The length of the CDR3 is 17 residues. Unmatched junction bases numbered 10, after V lost 7 bases and J lost 2 bases. CDR3 sequence (DNA): TGTGCCATCAACACCCGGACTAGCGGGGACTCCACAGATACGCAGTATTTT. It codes for CAINTRTSGDSTDTQYF.

This chain links TRBV6-2 or TRBV6-3 with TRBJ1-5; D is possibly TRBD1 (5 bases). Trimming removed 11 bases from V and 6 bases from J, with 20 bases in between. The CDR3 runs to 14 residues. Germline CDR1 is MNHEY and CDR2 is SVGEGT. The CDR3 DNA reads as TGTGCCTCCACAAGGGGAGGGCTGGGTCAGCCCCAGCATTTT. Protein product: CASTRGGLGQPQHF.

This clonotype was counted between two and nine times. This CDR3 reads CAISLDRGTDTQYF. DNA of the CDR3: TGTGCCATCAGCCTGGACAGGGGAACGGATACGCAGTATTTT. The chain recombines TRBV10-3 with TRBJ2-3; the match to TRBD1 covers 9 bases. With 6 bases clipped from V and 6 bases from J, the junction kept 7 bases outside the gene matches. CDR1 is ENHRY, CDR2 SYGVKD, per germline. The CDR3 covers 14 residues.

This clonotype has more than one count but fewer than ten. This rearrangement joins TRBV4-2 to TRBJ1-1, with TRBD1 as a possible D gene (6 bases). Germline loops: CDR1 LGHNA, CDR2 YNFKEQ. The V end lost 1 base, the J end lost 2 bases, and 11 bases lay between the germline ends. The CDR3 loop spans 15 amino acids. CDR3 sequence reads: CASSQGAQGNTEAFF. CDR3 sequence (DNA): TGTGCCAGCAGCCAAGGGGCACAGGGAAACACTGAAGCTTTCTTT.

This clonotype was observed many times. CDR3 residues: CASRPGGPTHYEQYV. The CDR3 nucleotides are TGTGCAAGTCGACCGGGGGGTCCAACCCACTACGAGCAGTACGTC. The chain has TRBV12-2 and TRBJ2-7; no check of the table's D call, TRBD1, against the DNA was made. TRBV12-2 represents a pseudogene. The CDR3 extends over 15 amino acids.